The T cell receptor beta chain described here comes from a study of cytomegalovirus exposure and HLA in healthy donors. This CDR3 comprises 14 residues. Trimming pared 0 bases from V and 0 bases from J, leaving 4 bases between. Per the germline V gene, CDR1 is SGHRS and CDR2 is YFSETQ. Notes on this clone: As yet, its antigen is unknown.

This PCR relied on a set of 60 Vbeta primers and 13 Jbeta primers. Sequenced by immunoSEQ multiplex PCR; TCRdb stores in-frame clones only, minus some. The sample has 150,000 to 200,000 clones, roughly 80% seen once. Study outcomes and limitations: Several of the most significant clusters appeared linked to common viral pathogens, based on a later analysis. Later on, an analysis showed TCR association rates differing by HLA locus, with DRB1 the most and HLA-C the fewest.

The receptor was isolated from a young woman in good health and CMV-seronegative. V and J are TRBV5-1 and TRBJ1-3; D is ambiguous. Sequencing input: PBMCs. The CDR3 is CASSLASSGNTIYF. The DNA for the CDR3 is TGCGCCAGCAGCTTGGCCAGCTCTGGAAACACCATATATTTT.